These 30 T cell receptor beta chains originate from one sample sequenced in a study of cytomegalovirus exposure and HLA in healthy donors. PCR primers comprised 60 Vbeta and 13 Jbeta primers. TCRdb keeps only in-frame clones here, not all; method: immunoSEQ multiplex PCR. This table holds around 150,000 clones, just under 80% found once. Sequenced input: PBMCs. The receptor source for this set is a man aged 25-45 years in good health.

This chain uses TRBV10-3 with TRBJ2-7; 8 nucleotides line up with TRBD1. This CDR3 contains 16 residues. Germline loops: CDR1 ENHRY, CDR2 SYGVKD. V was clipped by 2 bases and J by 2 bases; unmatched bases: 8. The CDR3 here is CAISEGQGPTTYEQYF. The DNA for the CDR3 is TGTGCCATCAGTGAGGGACAGGGTCCAACAACCTACGAGCAGTACTTC.

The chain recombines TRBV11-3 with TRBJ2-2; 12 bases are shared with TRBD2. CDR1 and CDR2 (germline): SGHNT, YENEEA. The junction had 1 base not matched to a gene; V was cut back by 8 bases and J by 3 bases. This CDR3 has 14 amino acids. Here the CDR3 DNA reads TGTGCCAGCGGACTAGCGGGGTACACCGGGGAGCTGTTTTTT. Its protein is CASGLAGYTGELFF.

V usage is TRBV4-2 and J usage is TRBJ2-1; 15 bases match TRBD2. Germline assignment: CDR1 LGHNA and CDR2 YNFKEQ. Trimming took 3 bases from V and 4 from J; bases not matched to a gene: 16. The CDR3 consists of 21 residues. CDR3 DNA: TGTGCCAGCAGCCAGGTCACCCCAGGACTAGCGGGAGGGTTTCGGTACAATGAGCAGTTCTTC. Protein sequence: CASSQVTPGLAGGFRYNEQFF.

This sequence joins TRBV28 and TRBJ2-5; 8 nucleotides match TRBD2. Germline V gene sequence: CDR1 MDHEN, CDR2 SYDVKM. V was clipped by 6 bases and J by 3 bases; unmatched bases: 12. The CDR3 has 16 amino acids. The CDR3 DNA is TGTGCCAGCAGCTCATACACTAGCGGCCTTAAAGAGACCCAGTACTTC. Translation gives CASSSYTSGLKETQYF.

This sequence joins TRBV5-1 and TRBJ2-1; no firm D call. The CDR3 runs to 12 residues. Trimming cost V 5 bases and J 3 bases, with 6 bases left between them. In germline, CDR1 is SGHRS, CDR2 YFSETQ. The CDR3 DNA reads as TGCGCCAGCAGTCGCGGCTACAATGAGCAGTTCTTC. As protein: CASSRGYNEQFF.

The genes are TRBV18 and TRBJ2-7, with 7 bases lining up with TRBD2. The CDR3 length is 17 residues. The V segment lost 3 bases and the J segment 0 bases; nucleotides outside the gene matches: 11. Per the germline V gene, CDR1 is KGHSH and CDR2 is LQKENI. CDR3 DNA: TGTGCCAGCTCACCCCAACCCAGCGGGGCACTCTCCTACGAGCAGTACTTC. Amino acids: CASSPQPSGALSYEQYF. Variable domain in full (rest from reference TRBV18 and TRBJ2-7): NAGVMQNPRHLVRRRGQEARLRCSPMKGHSHVYWYRQLPEEGLKFMVYLQKENIIDESGMPKERFSAEFPKEGPSILRIQQVVRGDSAAYFCASSPQPSGALSYEQYFGPGTRLTVT.

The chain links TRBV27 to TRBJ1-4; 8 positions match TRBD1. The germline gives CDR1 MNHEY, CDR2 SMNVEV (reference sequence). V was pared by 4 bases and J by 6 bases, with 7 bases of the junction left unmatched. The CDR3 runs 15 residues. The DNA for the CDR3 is TGTGCCAGCAGTTACGAGGCAGGGGGCGATGAAAAACTGTTTTTT. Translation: CASSYEAGGDEKLFF.

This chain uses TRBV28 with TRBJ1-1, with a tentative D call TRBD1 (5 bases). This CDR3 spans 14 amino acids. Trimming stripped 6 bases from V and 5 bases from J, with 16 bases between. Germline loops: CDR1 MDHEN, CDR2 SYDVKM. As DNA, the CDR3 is TGTGCCAGCAGCGCCCCCAGGGCGGGAACTGAAGCTTTCTTT. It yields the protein CASSAPRAGTEAFF.

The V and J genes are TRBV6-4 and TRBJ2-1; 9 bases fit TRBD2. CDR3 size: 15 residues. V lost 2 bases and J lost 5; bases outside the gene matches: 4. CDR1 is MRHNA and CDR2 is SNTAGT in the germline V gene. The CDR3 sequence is CASSDRAGGNNEQFF. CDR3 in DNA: TGTGCCAGCAGTGACAGAGCGGGAGGAAACAATGAGCAGTTCTTC.

In DNA form, the CDR3 reads TGTGCCAGCAGCTTAAGGTCCGAGGGTGACTCTGGGGCCAACGTCCTGACTTTC. It codes for CASSLRSEGDSGANVLTF. The chain couples TRBV11-3 to TRBJ2-6; tentative D call: TRBD2 (5 bases). The CDR3 is 18 amino acids. The germline V and J ends were trimmed by 2 bases and 0 bases, with 14 bases remaining between them. The germline V gene encodes CDR1 SGHNT and CDR2 YENEEA.

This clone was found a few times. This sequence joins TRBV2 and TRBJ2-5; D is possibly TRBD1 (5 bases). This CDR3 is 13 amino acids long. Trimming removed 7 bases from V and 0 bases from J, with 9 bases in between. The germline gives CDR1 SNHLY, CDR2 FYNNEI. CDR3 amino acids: CASMKGNQETQYF. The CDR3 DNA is TGTGCCAGCATGAAGGGGAACCAAGAGACCCAGTACTTC.

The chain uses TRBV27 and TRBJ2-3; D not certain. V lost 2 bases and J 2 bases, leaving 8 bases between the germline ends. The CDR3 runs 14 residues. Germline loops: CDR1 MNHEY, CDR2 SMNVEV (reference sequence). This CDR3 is CASSLKRDTDTQYF. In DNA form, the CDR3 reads TGTGCCAGCAGTTTAAAGAGAGACACAGATACGCAGTATTTT.

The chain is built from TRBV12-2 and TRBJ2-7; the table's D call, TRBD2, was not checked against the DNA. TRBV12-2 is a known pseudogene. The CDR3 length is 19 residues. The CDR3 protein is CASRPYSALDPKTIWEQYF. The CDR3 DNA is TGTGCAAGTCGCCCCTACTCAGCCCTCGACCCTAAGACTATCTGGGAGCAGTACTTC.

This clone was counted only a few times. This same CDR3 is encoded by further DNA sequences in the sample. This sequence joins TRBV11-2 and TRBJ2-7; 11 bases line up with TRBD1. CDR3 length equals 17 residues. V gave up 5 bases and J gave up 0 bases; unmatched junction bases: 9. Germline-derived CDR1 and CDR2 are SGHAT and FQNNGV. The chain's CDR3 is CASSLGTGGLSSYEQYF. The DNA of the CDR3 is TGTGCCAGCAGCCTCGGGACAGGGGGGTTGAGCTCCTACGAGCAGTACTTC.

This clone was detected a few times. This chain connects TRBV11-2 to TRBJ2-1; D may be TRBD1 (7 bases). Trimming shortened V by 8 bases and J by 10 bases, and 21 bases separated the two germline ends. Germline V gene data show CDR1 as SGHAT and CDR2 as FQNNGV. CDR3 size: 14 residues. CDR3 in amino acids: CASPHGVADREQFF. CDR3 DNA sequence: TGTGCCAGCCCTCACGGGGTAGCGGACAGGGAGCAGTTCTTC.

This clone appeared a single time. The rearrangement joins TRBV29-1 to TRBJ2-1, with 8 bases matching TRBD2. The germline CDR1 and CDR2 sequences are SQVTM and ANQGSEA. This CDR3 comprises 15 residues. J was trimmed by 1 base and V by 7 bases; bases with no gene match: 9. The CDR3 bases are TGCAGCGCAAAACTTAGCGGGATTTCCTACAATGAGCAGTTCTTC. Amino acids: CSAKLSGISYNEQFF.

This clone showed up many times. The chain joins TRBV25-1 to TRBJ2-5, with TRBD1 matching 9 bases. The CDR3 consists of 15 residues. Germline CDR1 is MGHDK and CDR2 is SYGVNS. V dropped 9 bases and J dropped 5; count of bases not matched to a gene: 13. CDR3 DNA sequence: TGTGCCAGTTCCCATATCCCGGACAGGGGTGAGACCCAGTACTTC. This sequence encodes CASSHIPDRGETQYF.

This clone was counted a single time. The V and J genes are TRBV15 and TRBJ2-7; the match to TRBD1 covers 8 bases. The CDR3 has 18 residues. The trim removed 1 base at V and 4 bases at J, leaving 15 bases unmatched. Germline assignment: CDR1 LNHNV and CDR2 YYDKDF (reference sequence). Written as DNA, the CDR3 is TGTGCCACCAGCAGAGTACGTGTTCGGACAGGGAGTTTATACGAGCAGTACTTC. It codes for CATSRVRVRTGSLYEQYF.

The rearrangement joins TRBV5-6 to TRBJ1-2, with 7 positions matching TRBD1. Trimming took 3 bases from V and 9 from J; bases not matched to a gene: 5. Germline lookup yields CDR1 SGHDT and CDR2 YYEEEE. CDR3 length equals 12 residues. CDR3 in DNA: TGTGCCAGCAGCTCTACCAGGGGGAGCTACACCTTC. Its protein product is CASSSTRGSYTF. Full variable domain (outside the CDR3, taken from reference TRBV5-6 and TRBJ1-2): DAGVTQSPTHLIKTRGQQVTLRCSPKSGHDTVSWYQQALGQGPQFIFQYYEEEERQRGNFPDRFSGHQFPNYSSELNVNALLLGDSALYLCASSSTRGSYTFGSGTRLTVV.

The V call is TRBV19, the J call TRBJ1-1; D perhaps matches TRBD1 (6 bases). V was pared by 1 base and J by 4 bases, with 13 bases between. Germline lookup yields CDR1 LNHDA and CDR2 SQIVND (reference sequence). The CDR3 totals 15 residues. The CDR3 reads CASSIGTVVGTEAFF. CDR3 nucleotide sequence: TGTGCCAGTAGTATAGGGACAGTCGTGGGCACTGAAGCTTTCTTT.

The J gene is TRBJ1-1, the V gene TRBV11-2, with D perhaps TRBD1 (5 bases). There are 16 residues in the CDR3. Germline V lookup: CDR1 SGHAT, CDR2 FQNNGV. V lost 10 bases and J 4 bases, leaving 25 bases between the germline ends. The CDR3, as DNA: TGTGCCACCTCGAAATGGGGGGGTGCTCCGGGCACTGAAGCTTTCTTT. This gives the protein CATSKWGGAPGTEAFF.

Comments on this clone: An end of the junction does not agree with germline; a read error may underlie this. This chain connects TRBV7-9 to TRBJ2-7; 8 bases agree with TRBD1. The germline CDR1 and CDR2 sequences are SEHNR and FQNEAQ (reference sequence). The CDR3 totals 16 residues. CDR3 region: CSSSLVRTGSINEQYF. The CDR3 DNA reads TGTTCCAGCAGCTTAGTTCGGACAGGGAGTATCAACGAGCAGTACTTC.

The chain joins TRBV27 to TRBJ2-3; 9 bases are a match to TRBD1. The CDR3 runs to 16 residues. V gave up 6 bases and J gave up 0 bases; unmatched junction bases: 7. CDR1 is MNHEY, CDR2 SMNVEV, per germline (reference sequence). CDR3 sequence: CASRRGQGPSTDTQYF. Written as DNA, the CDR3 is TGTGCCAGCAGAAGGGGACAGGGTCCCAGCACAGATACGCAGTATTTT.

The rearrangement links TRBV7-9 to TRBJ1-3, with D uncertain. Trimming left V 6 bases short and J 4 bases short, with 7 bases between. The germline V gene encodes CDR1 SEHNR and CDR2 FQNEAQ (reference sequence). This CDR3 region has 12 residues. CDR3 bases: TGTGCCAGCAGTCTGGCCGGAAACACCATATATTTT. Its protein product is CASSLAGNTIYF.

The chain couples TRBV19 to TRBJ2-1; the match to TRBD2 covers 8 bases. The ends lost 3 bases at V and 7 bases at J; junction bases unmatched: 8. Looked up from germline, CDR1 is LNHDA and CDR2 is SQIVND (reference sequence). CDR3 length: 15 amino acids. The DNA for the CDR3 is TGTGCCAGTAGTATTTTTAGCGGGACTAGGAATGAGCAGTTCTTC. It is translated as CASSIFSGTRNEQFF.

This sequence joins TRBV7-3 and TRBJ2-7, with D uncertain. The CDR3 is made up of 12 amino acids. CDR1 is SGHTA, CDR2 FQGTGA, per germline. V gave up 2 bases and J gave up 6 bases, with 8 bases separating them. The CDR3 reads CASSLDNGEQYF. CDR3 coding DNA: TGTGCCAGCAGCTTAGATAACGGCGAGCAGTACTTC.

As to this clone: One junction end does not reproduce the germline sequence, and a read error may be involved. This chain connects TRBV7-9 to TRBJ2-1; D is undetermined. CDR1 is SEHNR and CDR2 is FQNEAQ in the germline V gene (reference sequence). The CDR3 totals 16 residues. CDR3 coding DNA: TGTGCCAGCAGCTTAGCCACGAACAGCTCCTACAATGGGCAGTTCTTC. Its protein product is CASSLATNSSYNGQFF. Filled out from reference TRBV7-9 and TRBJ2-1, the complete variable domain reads DTGVSQNPRHKITKRGQNVTFRCDPISEHNRLYWYRQTLGQGPEFLTYFQNEAQLEKSRLLSDRFSAERPKGSFSTLEIQRTEQGDSAMYLCASSLATNSSYNGQFFGPGTRLTVL.

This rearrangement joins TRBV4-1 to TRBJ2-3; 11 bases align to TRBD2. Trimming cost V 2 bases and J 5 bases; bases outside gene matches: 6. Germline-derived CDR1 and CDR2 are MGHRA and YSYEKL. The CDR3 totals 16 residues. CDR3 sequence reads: CASSQSSGRAVDTQYF. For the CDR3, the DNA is TGCGCCAGCAGCCAAAGTAGCGGGAGGGCCGTAGATACGCAGTATTTT.

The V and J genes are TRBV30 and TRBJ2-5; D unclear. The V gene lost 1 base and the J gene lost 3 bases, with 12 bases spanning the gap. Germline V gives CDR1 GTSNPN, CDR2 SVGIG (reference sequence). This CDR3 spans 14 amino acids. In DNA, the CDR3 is TGTGCCTGGAGTGACTCCCCCTCCGAAGAGACCCAGTACTTC. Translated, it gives CAWSDSPSEETQYF.

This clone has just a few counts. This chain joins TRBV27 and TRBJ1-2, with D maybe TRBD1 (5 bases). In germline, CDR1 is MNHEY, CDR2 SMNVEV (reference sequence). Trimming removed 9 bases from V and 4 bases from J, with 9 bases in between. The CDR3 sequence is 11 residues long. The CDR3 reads CARTELYGYTF. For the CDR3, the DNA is TGTGCCAGGACAGAGCTCTATGGCTACACCTTC.